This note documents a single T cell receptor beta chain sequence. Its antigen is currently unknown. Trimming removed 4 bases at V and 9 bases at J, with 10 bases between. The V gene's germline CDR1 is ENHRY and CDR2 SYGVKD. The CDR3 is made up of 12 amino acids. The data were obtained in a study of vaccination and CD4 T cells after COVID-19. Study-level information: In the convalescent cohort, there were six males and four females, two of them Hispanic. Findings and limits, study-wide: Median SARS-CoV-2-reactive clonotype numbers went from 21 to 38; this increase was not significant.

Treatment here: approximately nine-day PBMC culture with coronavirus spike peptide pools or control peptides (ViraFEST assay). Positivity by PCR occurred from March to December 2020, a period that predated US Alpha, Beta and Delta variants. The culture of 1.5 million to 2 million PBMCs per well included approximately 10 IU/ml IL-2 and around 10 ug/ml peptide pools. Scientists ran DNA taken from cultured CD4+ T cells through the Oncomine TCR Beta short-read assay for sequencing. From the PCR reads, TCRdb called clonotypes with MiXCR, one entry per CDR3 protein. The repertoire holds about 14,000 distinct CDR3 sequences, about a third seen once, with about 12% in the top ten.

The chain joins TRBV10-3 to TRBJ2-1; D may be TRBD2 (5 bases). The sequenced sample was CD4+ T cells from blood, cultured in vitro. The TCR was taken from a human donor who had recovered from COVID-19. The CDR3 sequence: CAISVQEVEQFF. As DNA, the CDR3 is TGTGCCATCAGTGTCCAGGAGGTTGAGCAGTTCTTC.